What follows are 2 T cell receptor beta chains derived from one specimen sequenced in a study of T cells in Graves' hyperthyroidism and ophthalmopathy. Amplified TCR beta CDR3 regions came from RNA transcripts. The HTBI primer set served for first-round RT-PCR of the TCR CDR3. TCRdb re-derived calls from the multiplex PCR reads in MiXCR, one entry per CDR3 protein. The data show 450,000 to 600,000 distinct CDR3 sequences, about 20% seen once. Sequencing was carried out using blood. The receptor source for this set is a man aged 35 to 55 with Graves' ophthalmopathy.

The chain joins TRBV11-1 to TRBJ2-3; 11 bases agree with TRBD2. The trim removed 2 bases at V and 6 bases at J, leaving 16 bases unmatched. Germline V lookup: CDR1 SGHAT, CDR2 FQDESV (reference sequence). The CDR3 runs to 19 residues. The CDR3 reads CASSLWSLDSGGAGDTQYF. The CDR3 region has the DNA TGTGCCAGCAGCTTATGGTCGCTTGATAGCGGGGGGGCCGGTGATACGCAGTATTTT.

This chain joins TRBV7-3 and TRBJ2-7, with 9 nucleotides matching TRBD2. V was clipped by 1 base and J by 7 bases; unmatched bases: 11. This CDR3 contains 16 residues. CDR1 SGHTA and CDR2 FQGTGA come from the germline V gene. Here the CDR3 DNA reads TGTGCCAGCAGCTTAAGGGTGACTAGCGGTCGGATTGAGCAGTACTTC. Amino acids: CASSLRVTSGRIEQYF.